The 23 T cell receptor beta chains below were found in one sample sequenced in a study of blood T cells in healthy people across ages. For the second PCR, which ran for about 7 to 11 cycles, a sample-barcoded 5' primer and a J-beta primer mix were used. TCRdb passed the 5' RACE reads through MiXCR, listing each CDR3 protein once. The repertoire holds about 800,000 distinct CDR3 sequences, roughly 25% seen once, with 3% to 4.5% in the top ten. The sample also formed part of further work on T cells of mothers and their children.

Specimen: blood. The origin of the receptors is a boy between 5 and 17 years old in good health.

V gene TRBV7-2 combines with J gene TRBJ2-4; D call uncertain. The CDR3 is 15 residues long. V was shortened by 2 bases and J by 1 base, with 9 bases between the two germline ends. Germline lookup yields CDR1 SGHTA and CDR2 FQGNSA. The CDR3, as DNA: TGTGCCAGCAGCTTATCATTTAACGCCAAAAACATTCAGTACTTC. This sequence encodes CASSLSFNAKNIQYF.

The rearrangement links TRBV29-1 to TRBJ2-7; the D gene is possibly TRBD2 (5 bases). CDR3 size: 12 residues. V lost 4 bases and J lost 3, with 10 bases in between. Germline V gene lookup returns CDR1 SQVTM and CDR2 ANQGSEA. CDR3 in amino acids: CSVVEGIYEQYF. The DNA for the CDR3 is TGCAGCGTTGTTGAGGGAATCTACGAGCAGTACTTC.

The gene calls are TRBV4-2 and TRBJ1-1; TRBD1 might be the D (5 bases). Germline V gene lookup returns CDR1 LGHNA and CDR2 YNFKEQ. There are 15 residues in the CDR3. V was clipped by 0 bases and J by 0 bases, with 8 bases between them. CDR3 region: CASSQENRLNTEAFF. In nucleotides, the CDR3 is TGTGCCAGCAGCCAAGAAAACAGGTTGAACACTGAAGCTTTCTTT.

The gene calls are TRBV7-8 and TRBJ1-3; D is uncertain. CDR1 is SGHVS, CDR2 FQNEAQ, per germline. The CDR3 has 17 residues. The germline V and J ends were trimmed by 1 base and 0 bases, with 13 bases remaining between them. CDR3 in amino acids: CASSLGSPGSSGNTIYF. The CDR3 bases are TGTGCCAGCAGCTTAGGCTCTCCGGGGAGCTCTGGAAACACCATATATTTT.

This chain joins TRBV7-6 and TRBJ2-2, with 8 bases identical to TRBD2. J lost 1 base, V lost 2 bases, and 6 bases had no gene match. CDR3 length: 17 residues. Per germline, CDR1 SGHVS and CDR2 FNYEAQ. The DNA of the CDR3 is TGTGCCAGCAGCTTAACTAGCGGAGAAATGAACACCGGGGAGCTGTTTTTT. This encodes CASSLTSGEMNTGELFF.

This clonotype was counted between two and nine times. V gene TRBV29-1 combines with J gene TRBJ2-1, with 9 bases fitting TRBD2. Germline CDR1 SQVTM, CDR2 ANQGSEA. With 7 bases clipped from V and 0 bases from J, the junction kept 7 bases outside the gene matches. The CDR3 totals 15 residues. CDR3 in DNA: TGCAGCGCCGCGGGGGGGGACATCTCCTACAATGAGCAGTTCTTC. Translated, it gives CSAAGGDISYNEQFF.

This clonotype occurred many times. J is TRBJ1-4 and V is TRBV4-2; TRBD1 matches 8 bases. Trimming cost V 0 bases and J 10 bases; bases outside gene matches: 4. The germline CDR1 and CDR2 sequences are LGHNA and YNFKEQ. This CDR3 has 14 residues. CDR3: CASSQERQGRKLFF. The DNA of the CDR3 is TGTGCCAGCAGCCAAGAGAGACAGGGGCGAAAACTGTTTTTT.

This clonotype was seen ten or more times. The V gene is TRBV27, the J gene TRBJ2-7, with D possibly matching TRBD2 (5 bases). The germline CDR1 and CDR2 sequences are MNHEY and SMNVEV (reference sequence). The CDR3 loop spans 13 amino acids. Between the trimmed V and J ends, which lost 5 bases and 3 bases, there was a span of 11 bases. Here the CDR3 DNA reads TGTGCCAGCAGTCCAGGACTCCTCTACGAGCAGTACTTC. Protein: CASSPGLLYEQYF.

The CDR3 region has the DNA TGTGCCAGCAGTTTAGGGGGCCACTATGGCTACACCTTC. This translates into CASSLGGHYGYTF. The chain recombines TRBV12-3 or TRBV12-4 with TRBJ1-2, with D tentatively TRBD1 (5 bases). The CDR3 sequence is 13 residues long. Between the trimmed V and J ends, which lost 1 base and 3 bases, there was a span of 6 bases.

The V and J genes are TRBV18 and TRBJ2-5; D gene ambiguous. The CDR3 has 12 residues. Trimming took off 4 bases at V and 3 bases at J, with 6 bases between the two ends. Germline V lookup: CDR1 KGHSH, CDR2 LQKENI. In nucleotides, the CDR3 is TGTGCCAGCTCACGCCCAGAAGAGACCCAGTACTTC. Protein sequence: CASSRPEETQYF.

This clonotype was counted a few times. CDR3 sequence: CASSLDPGRNQPQHF. In DNA form, the CDR3 reads TGCGCCAGCAGCTTGGATCCGGGGCGCAATCAGCCCCAGCATTTT. V usage is TRBV5-1 and J usage is TRBJ1-5, with a weak D call TRBD1 (5 bases). Per germline, CDR1 SGHRS and CDR2 YFSETQ. This CDR3 has 15 residues. V lost 0 bases to trimming and J lost 2 bases, with 9 bases between them.

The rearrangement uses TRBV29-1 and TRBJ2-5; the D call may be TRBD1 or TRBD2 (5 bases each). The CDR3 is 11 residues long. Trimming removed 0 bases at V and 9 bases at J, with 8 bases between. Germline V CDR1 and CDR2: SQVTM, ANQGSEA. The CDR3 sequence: CSVEEGESQYF. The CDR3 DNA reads TGCAGCGTTGAAGAGGGGGAGTCCCAGTACTTC.

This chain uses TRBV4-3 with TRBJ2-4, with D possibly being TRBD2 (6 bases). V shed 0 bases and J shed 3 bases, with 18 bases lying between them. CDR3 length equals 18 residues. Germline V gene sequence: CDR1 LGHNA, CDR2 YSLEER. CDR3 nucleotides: TGCGCCAGCAGCCAAGATAGGGTGGGAGGCTGGCGCAAAAACATTCAGTACTTC. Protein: CASSQDRVGGWRKNIQYF.

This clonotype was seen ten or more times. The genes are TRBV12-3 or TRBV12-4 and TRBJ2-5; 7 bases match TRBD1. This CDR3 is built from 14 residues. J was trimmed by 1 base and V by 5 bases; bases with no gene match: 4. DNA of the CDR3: TGTGCCAGCAGTGCCCGGGACAGCCAAGAGACCCAGTACTTC. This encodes CASSARDSQETQYF.

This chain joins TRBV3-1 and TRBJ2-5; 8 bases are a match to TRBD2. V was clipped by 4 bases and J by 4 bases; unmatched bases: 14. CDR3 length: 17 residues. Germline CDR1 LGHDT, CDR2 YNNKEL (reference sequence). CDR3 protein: CASSRSEPVAGIETQYF. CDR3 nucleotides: TGTGCCAGCAGCCGCTCCGAACCGGTAGCGGGGATAGAGACCCAGTACTTC.

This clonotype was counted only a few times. The CDR3 region is CASSLWLAGENTGELFF. The CDR3 nucleotides read TGTGCCAGCAGCTTGTGGCTAGCGGGGGAGAACACCGGGGAGCTGTTTTTT. The chain uses TRBV7-6 and TRBJ2-2; 10 bases line up with TRBD2. V dropped 3 bases and J dropped 1; count of bases not matched to a gene: 5. Germline assignment: CDR1 SGHVS and CDR2 FNYEAQ. The CDR3 is 17 amino acids. The full variable domain, with the rest looked up from reference TRBV7-6 and TRBJ2-2, is GAGVSQSPRYKVTKRGQDVALRCDPISGHVSLYWYRQALGQGPEFLTYFNYEAQQDKSGLPNDRFSAERPEGSISTLTIQRTEQRDSAMYRCASSLWLAGENTGELFFGEGSRLTVL.

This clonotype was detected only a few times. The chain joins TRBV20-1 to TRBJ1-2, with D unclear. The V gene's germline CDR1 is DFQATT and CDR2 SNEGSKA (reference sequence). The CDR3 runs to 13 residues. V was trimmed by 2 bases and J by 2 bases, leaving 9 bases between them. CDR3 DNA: TGCAGTGCTAGAACAGAGTTCAACTATGGCTACACCTTC. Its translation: CSARTEFNYGYTF.

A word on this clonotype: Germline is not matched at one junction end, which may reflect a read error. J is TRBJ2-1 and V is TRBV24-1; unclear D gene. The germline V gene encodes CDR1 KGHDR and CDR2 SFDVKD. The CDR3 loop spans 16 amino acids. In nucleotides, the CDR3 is TGTGCCACCAGCGATTTGGTCCCAGGCTCCTACAATGAGCAGCTCTTC. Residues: CATSDLVPGSYNEQLF.

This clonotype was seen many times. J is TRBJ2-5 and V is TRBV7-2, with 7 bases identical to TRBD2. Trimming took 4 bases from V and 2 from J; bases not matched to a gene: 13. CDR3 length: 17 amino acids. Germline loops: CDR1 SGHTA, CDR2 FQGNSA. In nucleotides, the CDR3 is TGTGCCAGCAGCTCATTAAAGGGCGGGGGACCGCAAGAGACCCAGTACTTC. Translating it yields CASSSLKGGGPQETQYF.

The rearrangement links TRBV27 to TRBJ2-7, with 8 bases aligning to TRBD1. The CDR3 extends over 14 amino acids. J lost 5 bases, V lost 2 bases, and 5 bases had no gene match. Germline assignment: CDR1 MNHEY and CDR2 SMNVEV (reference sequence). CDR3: CASSLQGAPNEQYF. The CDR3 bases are TGTGCCAGCAGTTTACAGGGGGCACCGAACGAGCAGTACTTC.

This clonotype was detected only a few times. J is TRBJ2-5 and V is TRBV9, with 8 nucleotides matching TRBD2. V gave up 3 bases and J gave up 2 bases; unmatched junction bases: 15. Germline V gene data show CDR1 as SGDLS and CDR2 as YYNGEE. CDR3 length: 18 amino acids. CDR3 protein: CASSALAGGGHSQETQYF. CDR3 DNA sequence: TGTGCCAGCAGCGCCCTCGCCGGGGGGGGCCATAGTCAAGAGACCCAGTACTTC.

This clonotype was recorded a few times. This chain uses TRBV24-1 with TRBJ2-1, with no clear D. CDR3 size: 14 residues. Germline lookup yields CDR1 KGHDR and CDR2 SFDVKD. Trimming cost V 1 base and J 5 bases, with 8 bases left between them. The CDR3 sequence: CATSDFCSDNEQFF. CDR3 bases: TGTGCCACCAGTGATTTCTGTTCAGACAATGAGCAGTTCTTC.

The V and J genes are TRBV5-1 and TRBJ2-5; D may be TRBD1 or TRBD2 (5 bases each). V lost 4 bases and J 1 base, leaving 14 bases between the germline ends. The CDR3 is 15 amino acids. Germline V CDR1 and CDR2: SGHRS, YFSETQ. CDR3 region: CASSERWGPQETQYF. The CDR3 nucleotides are TGCGCCAGCAGCGAAAGGTGGGGACCCCAAGAGACCCAGTACTTC.